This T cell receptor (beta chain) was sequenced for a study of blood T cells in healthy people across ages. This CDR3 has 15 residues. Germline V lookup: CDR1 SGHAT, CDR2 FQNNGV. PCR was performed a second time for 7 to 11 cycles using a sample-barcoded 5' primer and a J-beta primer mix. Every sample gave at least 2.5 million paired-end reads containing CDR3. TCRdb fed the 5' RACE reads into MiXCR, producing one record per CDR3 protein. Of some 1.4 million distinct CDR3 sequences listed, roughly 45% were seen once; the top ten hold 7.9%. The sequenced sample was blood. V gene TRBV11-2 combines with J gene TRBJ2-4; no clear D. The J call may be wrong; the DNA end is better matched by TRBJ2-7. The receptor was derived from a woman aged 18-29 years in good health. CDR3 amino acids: CASSGLRHAADEQYF. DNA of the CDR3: TGTGCCAGCAGCGGCCTCCGTCATGCCGCCGACGAGCAGTACTTC.